This is a list of T cell receptor beta chains from one sample in a study of technical replicates of blood from a handful of donors. TCRdb keeps only in-frame clones here, not all; method: immunoSEQ multiplex PCR. Of tens of thousands of clones listed, approximately 88% are singletons. Sequenced sample: PBMCs. The origin of the receptors is a human donor in good health. Some clones in this sample may be carry-over from other donors' samples. The CDR3 runs from the conserved cysteine through the conserved F or W. The D gene is left open where the match is weak. Size tells how often a clone was seen (once, few, many) or the class of an expanded clone, and some rows leave it out.

D gene,J gene,clone size,V gene,CDR3 DNA,CDR3 protein
TRBD2,TRBJ2-1,NA,TRBV30,TGTGCCTTTCTAGCGGGGGGATACAATGAGCAGTTCTTC,CAFLAGGYNEQFF
TRBD2,TRBJ2-5,NA,TRBV7-9,TGTGCCAGCAGCTCCCCGACTAGCGCGAGTGGATTGGAGACCCAGTACTTC,CASSSPTSASGLETQYF
TRBD2,TRBJ2-5,NA,TRBV5-1,TGCGCCAGCAGCTTGGAGACTAGCGGGGGGGAGACCCAGTACTTC,CASSLETSGGETQYF
TRBD2,TRBJ2-3,NA,TRBV28,TGTGCCACCCTAGGACTAGCAGCGCAGTATTTT,CATLGLAAQYF
NA,TRBJ1-5,NA,TRBV5-1,TGCGCCAGCAGCTTTACTACAGGGACTCAGCCCCAGCATTTT,CASSFTTGTQPQHF
TRBD2,TRBJ2-7,few,TRBV5-6,TGTGCCAGCAGCCAGACTAGCGGGAGGTACGAGCAGTACTTC,CASSQTSGRYEQYF
TRBD1,TRBJ1-4,NA,TRBV4-2,TGTGCCAGCAGCCAAGAAATGTTTCGGGACAGGGATGCAAAACTGTTTTTT,CASSQEMFRDRDAKLFF
TRBD1,TRBJ1-1,NA,TRBV2,TGTGCCAGCAGGGAAGGGGACAGCAGGGTCACTGAAGCTTTCTTT,CASREGDSRVTEAFF
NA,TRBJ2-1,NA,TRBV28,TGTGCCAGCAGTTTCAAAAACAGTTACAATGAGCAGTTCTTC,CASSFKNSYNEQFF
NA,TRBJ1-1,NA,TRBV19,TGTGCCAGTAAACGGGGGGGCTTAACTGAAGCTTTCTTT,CASKRGGLTEAFF
TRBD2,TRBJ2-1,NA,TRBV28,TGTGCCAGCAGTTTGACTAGCGACTACAATGAGCAGTTCTTC,CASSLTSDYNEQFF
NA,TRBJ2-7,NA,TRBV4-2,TGTGCCAGCAGCCAAGCCCCCTCGGGTTACGAGCAGTACTTC,CASSQAPSGYEQYF
TRBD1,TRBJ2-5,NA,TRBV7-2,TGTGCCAGCAGCTTTATGGGGACAGCCCAAGAGACCCAGTACTTC,CASSFMGTAQETQYF
NA,TRBJ2-2,NA,TRBV7-3,TGTGCCAGCAGCCAGGTAGGCGGTCAGGGGAACACCGGGGAGCTGTTTTTT,CASSQVGGQGNTGELFF
TRBD1,TRBJ2-2,NA,TRBV18,TGTGCCAGCTCACCTCTGACAGGGAACGGGGAGCTGTTTTTT,CASSPLTGNGELFF
NA,TRBJ2-7,NA,TRBV30,TGTGCCTGGAGTCTCGGGAGTTACGAGCAGTACTTC,CAWSLGSYEQYF
TRBD2,TRBJ2-7,once,TRBV5-4,TGTGCCAGCAGCGCGGGACTAGCGGACGTCTACGAGCAGTACTTC,CASSAGLADVYEQYF
TRBD2,TRBJ2-1,NA,TRBV12-5,TGTGCTAGTGTTCCTATTAGCGGGGCCGCCTACAATGAGCAGTTCTTC,CASVPISGAAYNEQFF
TRBD2,TRBJ2-7,NA,TRBV7-2,TGTGCCAGCAGCCCCTCGACTAGCGGGGGGCTCGAGCAGTACTTC,CASSPSTSGGLEQYF
NA,TRBJ1-2,NA,TRBV4-1,TGCGCCAGCAGCCAAGTTGAGACCTATGTCCAGGGCGCTGGCTACACCTTC,CASSQVETYVQGAGYTF
TRBD1,TRBJ1-5,few,TRBV30,TGTGCCTGGAGTGTTACAGGGGAGGTTTGGCCCCAGCATTTT,CAWSVTGEVWPQHF
NA,TRBJ1-1,NA,TRBV15,TGTGCCACCAGCAGGTCCGCCGGGACACCAAGGAACACTGAAGCTTTCTTT,CATSRSAGTPRNTEAFF